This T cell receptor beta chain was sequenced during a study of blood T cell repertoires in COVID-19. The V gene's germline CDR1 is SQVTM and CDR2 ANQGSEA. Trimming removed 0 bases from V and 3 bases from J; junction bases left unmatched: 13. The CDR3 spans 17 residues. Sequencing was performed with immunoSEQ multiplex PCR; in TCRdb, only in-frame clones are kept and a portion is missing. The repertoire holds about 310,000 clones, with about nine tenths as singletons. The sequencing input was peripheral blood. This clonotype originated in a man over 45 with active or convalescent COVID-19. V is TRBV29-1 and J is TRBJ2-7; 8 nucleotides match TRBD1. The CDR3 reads CSVEDRLQGGLFYEQYF. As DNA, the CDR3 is TGCAGCGTTGAAGATCGTCTACAGGGGGGTCTTTTCTACGAGCAGTACTTC.